This T cell receptor (beta chain) was sequenced during a study of T-cell reconstitution after alpha-beta-depleted transplantation in children. This clonotype has a handful of counts. What it binds is not known. Findings and limits, study-wide: As was reported, about two months after transplant, alpha-beta T cells came from several hundred expanded graft clones. Surviving recipient T cells and thymic progenitors produced the high day-60 TCRbeta diversity seen in some patients.

Preparation of the TCRbeta library used unique molecular identifiers. TCRdb reprocessed the PCR reads with MiXCR, giving one entry per CDR3 protein. The profile covers 780,000 or so distinct CDR3 sequences, with roughly 15% appearing a single time and around 5% taken by the ten largest. Germline CDR1 reads SQVTM; CDR2 reads ANQGSEA. The CDR3 spans 14 residues. Sequencing was performed on PBMCs, mostly from graft donor cells, taken 360 days after TCRalphabeta/CD19-depleted stem cell transplant. The rearrangement uses TRBV29-1 and TRBJ2-7; D perhaps matches TRBD2 (6 bases). The clonotype was recovered from a male patient younger than 18 who had a stem cell transplant for acute lymphoblastic leukemia, so the T cells may come from the graft donor. The CDR3 region is CNSRGCTVPYEQYF. The DNA of the CDR3 is TGCAACTCCCGGGGGTGTACGGTACCCTACGAGCAGTACTTC.